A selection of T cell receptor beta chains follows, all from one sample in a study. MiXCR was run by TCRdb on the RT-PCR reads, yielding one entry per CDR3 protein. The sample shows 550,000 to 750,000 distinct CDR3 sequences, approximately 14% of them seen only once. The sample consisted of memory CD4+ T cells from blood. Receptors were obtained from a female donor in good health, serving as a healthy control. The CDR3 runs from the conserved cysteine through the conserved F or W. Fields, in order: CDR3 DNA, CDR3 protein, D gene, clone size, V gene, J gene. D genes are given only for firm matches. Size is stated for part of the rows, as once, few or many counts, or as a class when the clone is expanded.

CDR3nt: TGCAGTGCTCCGGGACAGCATACCAATAACTATGGCTACACCTTC
CDR3aa: CSAPGQHTNNYGYTF
d_gene: TRBD1
abundance: many
v_gene: TRBV20-1
j_gene: TRBJ1-2

CDR3nt: TGTGCCAGCAGTTACGTGACTAGCGGGAGAGAAAGGGAGCTGTTTTTT
CDR3aa: CASSYVTSGRERELFF
d_gene: TRBD2
abundance: many
v_gene: TRBV6-5
j_gene: TRBJ2-2

CDR3nt: TGCGCCAGCAAGGACAGGGCAGACACCGGGGAGCTGTTTTTT
CDR3aa: CASKDRADTGELFF
d_gene: TRBD1
abundance: .
v_gene: TRBV5-1
j_gene: TRBJ2-2

CDR3nt: TGCGCCAGCAGTGCCTCGGCTAGCACAGATACGCAGTATTTT
CDR3aa: CASSASASTDTQYF
d_gene: .
abundance: .
v_gene: TRBV5-1
j_gene: TRBJ2-3

CDR3nt: TGCAGTGCTGACCGACTAGCGGGTTACGAGCAGTACTTC
CDR3aa: CSADRLAGYEQYF
d_gene: TRBD2
abundance: .
v_gene: TRBV20-1
j_gene: TRBJ2-7

CDR3nt: TGTGCCAGCAGCCGAGCGGGGGGAGAGACCCAGTACTTC
CDR3aa: CASSRAGGETQYF
d_gene: TRBD2
abundance: many
v_gene: TRBV19
j_gene: TRBJ2-5

CDR3nt: TGCGCCAGCAGCTTGACAGGAGCAACTAATGAAAAACTGTTTTTT
CDR3aa: CASSLTGATNEKLFF
d_gene: .
abundance: few
v_gene: TRBV5-1
j_gene: TRBJ1-4

CDR3nt: TGTGCCAGCCGTGGACAGGGATACTATGGCTACACCTTC
CDR3aa: CASRGQGYYGYTF
d_gene: TRBD1
abundance: many
v_gene: TRBV6-1
j_gene: TRBJ1-2

CDR3nt: TGTGCCAGCCGACGGGATCAGCGGGGGTTCTACGAGCAGTACTTC
CDR3aa: CASRRDQRGFYEQYF
d_gene: TRBD2
abundance: .
v_gene: TRBV27
j_gene: TRBJ2-7

CDR3nt: TGTGCCAGCAGCGCGGAGGGGGGGGCGACCGGAAACACCATATATTTT
CDR3aa: CASSAEGGATGNTIYF
d_gene: .
abundance: few
v_gene: TRBV7-9
j_gene: TRBJ1-3

CDR3nt: TGTGCCAGCAGCCAAGTGGGGGCCGATGGCAAGGATGAGCAGTTCTTC
CDR3aa: CASSQVGADGKDEQFF
d_gene: .
abundance: many
v_gene: TRBV4-2
j_gene: TRBJ2-1

CDR3nt: TGCGCCAGCAGTCGCTACCTGGACACCGCCTACGAGCAGTACTTC
CDR3aa: CASSRYLDTAYEQYF
d_gene: .
abundance: many
v_gene: TRBV5-1
j_gene: TRBJ2-7

CDR3nt: TGTGCCAGCAGCGACGACGAAAGGGGCGGAGGCAATCAGCCCCAGCATTTT
CDR3aa: CASSDDERGGGNQPQHF
d_gene: .
abundance: many
v_gene: TRBV6-6
j_gene: TRBJ1-5

CDR3nt: TGTGCCAGCAGCTTTAGCGGCTCCTACGAGCAGTACTTC
CDR3aa: CASSFSGSYEQYF
d_gene: .
abundance: many
v_gene: TRBV12-3/TRBV12-4
j_gene: TRBJ2-7

CDR3nt: TGTGCCACCAGTGACGGGAGCCGTACCTACGAGCAGTACTTC
CDR3aa: CATSDGSRTYEQYF
d_gene: .
abundance: many
v_gene: TRBV24-1
j_gene: TRBJ2-7

CDR3nt: TGCAGTGCTAGCCGGGGAAAAGAGACCCAGTACTTC
CDR3aa: CSASRGKETQYF
d_gene: .
abundance: few
v_gene: TRBV20-1
j_gene: TRBJ2-5

CDR3nt: TGCAGTGCTAGACCTCTAGCGGAGATTTATAATGAGCAGTTCTTC
CDR3aa: CSARPLAEIYNEQFF
d_gene: TRBD2
abundance: few
v_gene: TRBV20-1
j_gene: TRBJ2-1

CDR3nt: TGTGCCAGCAGCTTATTGTTAGCGGGAGAACTTGAGACCCAGTACTTC
CDR3aa: CASSLLLAGELETQYF
d_gene: TRBD2
abundance: .
v_gene: TRBV5-4
j_gene: TRBJ2-5

CDR3nt: TGTGCCAGCAGTGAAGCGAACCCCGGGACGGGACATGGCTATACCTTC
CDR3aa: CASSEANPGTGHGYTF
d_gene: .
abundance: .
v_gene: TRBV2
j_gene: TRBJ1-2

CDR3nt: TGCAGTGCTAGAGAACGGACTAGCGGGAGATTCAGCAATGAGCAGTTCTTC
CDR3aa: CSARERTSGRFSNEQFF
d_gene: TRBD2
abundance: .
v_gene: TRBV20-1
j_gene: TRBJ2-1

CDR3nt: TGCAGTACGAATAGGCAACAAGAGACCCAGTACTTC
CDR3aa: CSTNRQQETQYF
d_gene: .
abundance: few
v_gene: TRBV20-1
j_gene: TRBJ2-5

CDR3nt: TGTGCCAGCGGTCCGATAGCGGGAGGCACAGATACGCAGTATTTT
CDR3aa: CASGPIAGGTDTQYF
d_gene: TRBD2
abundance: many
v_gene: TRBV9
j_gene: TRBJ2-3

CDR3nt: TGCAGCGTTGACCTAGACGGGGGGAAAGGCTACACCTTC
CDR3aa: CSVDLDGGKGYTF
d_gene: .
abundance: few
v_gene: TRBV29-1
j_gene: TRBJ1-2